This entry lists 13 T cell receptor beta chains sequenced from one sample in a study of brain metastases from non-small cell lung cancer. Libraries were prepared by immunoSEQ multiplex PCR; TCRdb keeps only in-frame clonotypes and omits some of them. The sample lists about 920 clones, approximately 95% occurring once. Sequencing was done on a sample of tumor-adjacent normal tissue. These receptors originate from a donor aged 40 or over with non-small cell lung cancer.

The chain is built from TRBV18 and TRBJ1-5; TRBD1 matches at 7 bases. V shed 2 bases and J 1 base; nucleotides not matched to a gene: 5. Germline CDR1 reads KGHSH; CDR2 reads LQKENI. The CDR3 extends over 16 amino acids. In nucleotides, the CDR3 is TGTGCCAGCTCACCAAACGCAGGGGGAAGCAATCAGCCCCAGCATTTT. Amino acids: CASSPNAGGSNQPQHF.

The chain carries TRBV5-5 and TRBJ1-1, with D possibly TRBD1 on 5 matching bases. Deletions cut 3 bases from V and 3 bases from J, with 18 bases between. CDR3 length: 16 amino acids. CDR1 is SGHKS and CDR2 is YYEKEE in the germline V gene (reference sequence). This CDR3 is CASSSLVNQGYTEAFF. The CDR3 nucleotides read TGTGCCAGCAGCTCCCTCGTAAACCAGGGTTACACTGAAGCTTTCTTT.

The V gene is TRBV7-8, the J gene TRBJ2-7; no clear D gene. This CDR3 comprises 12 residues. The germline gives CDR1 SGHVS, CDR2 FQNEAQ. Trimming cost V 5 bases and J 7 bases, with 12 bases left between them. CDR3 residues: CASSRYGREQYF. For the CDR3, the DNA is TGTGCCAGCAGCCGGTACGGACGGGAGCAGTACTTC. The variable domain in full, completed from reference TRBV7-8 and TRBJ2-7, reads GAGVSQSPRYKVAKRGQDVALRCDPISGHVSLFWYQQALGQGPEFLTYFQNEAQLDKSGLPSDRFFAERPEGSVSTLKIQRTQQEDSAVYLCASSRYGREQYFGPGTRLTVT.

The rearrangement uses TRBV28 and TRBJ1-1, with D possibly being TRBD1 (5 bases). The V and J ends lost 5 bases and 5 bases respectively, with 15 bases between them. The germline V gene encodes CDR1 MDHEN and CDR2 SYDVKM. The CDR3 consists of 14 residues. The CDR3 coding sequence is TGTGCCAGCAGTATGGGAGGGACTGGGACTGAAGCTTTCTTT. Its translation: CASSMGGTGTEAFF.

V gene TRBV4-2 combines with J gene TRBJ2-3, with D possibly TRBD1 on 6 matching bases. The V gene's germline CDR1 is LGHNA and CDR2 YNFKEQ. This CDR3 is built from 17 residues. Trimming stripped 0 bases from V and 5 bases from J, with 18 bases between. The CDR3 loop is CASSQDLWARGEDTQYF. The CDR3 DNA is TGTGCCAGCAGCCAAGATCTATGGGCCAGGGGAGAAGATACGCAGTATTTT.

The J gene is TRBJ1-1, the V gene TRBV6-4; D gene uncertain. CDR3 length equals 13 residues. V was clipped by 3 bases and J by 3 bases, with 8 bases between them. Germline CDR1 MRHNA, CDR2 SNTAGT. CDR3 region: CASSEEGYTEAFF. The CDR3 coding sequence is TGTGCCAGCAGTGAGGAGGGTTACACTGAAGCTTTCTTT.

J is TRBJ1-2 and V is TRBV6-2 or TRBV6-3; D is undetermined. The V end was cut by 2 bases, the J end by 8 bases, with 6 bases between. This CDR3 region has 11 residues. The germline V gene encodes CDR1 MNHEY and CDR2 SVGEGT. CDR3 in amino acids: CASSYAIGYTF. The CDR3 nucleotides are TGTGCCAGCAGTTACGCTATAGGCTACACCTTC.

The rearrangement joins TRBV2 to TRBJ2-7; TRBD1 might be the D (5 bases). Germline CDR1 and CDR2: SNHLY and FYNNEI. This CDR3 is 12 amino acids long. Trimming took 7 bases from V and 6 from J, leaving 13 bases between them. This CDR3 reads CASNTGFGEQYF. The CDR3 bases are TGTGCCAGCAATACAGGTTTCGGCGAGCAGTACTTC.

The CDR3 sequence: CASSPGQQETQYF. CDR3 nucleotides: TGTGCCAGCTCACCGGGACAGCAAGAGACCCAGTACTTC. The chain carries TRBV18 and TRBJ2-5, with TRBD1 identical over 7 bases. Germline lookup yields CDR1 KGHSH and CDR2 LQKENI. Unmatched junction bases numbered 0, after V lost 3 bases and J lost 2 bases. The CDR3 has 13 amino acids.

The chain employs TRBV15 and TRBJ2-1; 8 bases fit TRBD2. V lost 5 bases to trimming and J lost 7 bases; unmatched junction nucleotides: 10. Germline V gene lookup returns CDR1 LNHNV and CDR2 YYDKDF (reference sequence). The CDR3 extends over 15 amino acids. CDR3 amino acids: CATSVSGTRPNEQFF. The DNA for the CDR3 is TGTGCCACCAGCGTCTCGGGGACTAGGCCAAATGAGCAGTTCTTC.

The chain recombines TRBV27 with TRBJ1-4; the D gene is possibly TRBD1 (6 bases). The CDR3 extends over 18 amino acids. The germline V gene encodes CDR1 MNHEY and CDR2 SMNVEV (reference sequence). The V end lost 4 bases, the J end lost 0 bases, and 18 bases lay between the germline ends. Here the CDR3 DNA reads TGTGCCAGCAGTTCGAGGGGGGCCCTAGTTGCAACTAATGAAAAACTGTTTTTT. It encodes CASSSRGALVATNEKLFF.

The chain links TRBV24-1 to TRBJ2-5, with TRBD1 identical over 8 bases. In germline, CDR1 is KGHDR, CDR2 SFDVKD. This CDR3 contains 15 residues. V lost 9 bases and J lost 2; bases outside the gene matches: 10. CDR3 region: CATSSGGSGQETQYF. The CDR3 nucleotides are TGTGCCACCTCGTCAGGGGGCTCGGGGCAAGAGACCCAGTACTTC.

V gene TRBV6-5 combines with J gene TRBJ2-7, with 9 nucleotides matching TRBD1. Germline V CDR1 and CDR2: MNHEY, SVGAGI. This CDR3 contains 13 residues. Trimming at V came to 5 bases and at J to 4 bases, leaving 3 bases not matched to a gene. The CDR3 here is CASSRDREYEQYF. In DNA, the CDR3 is TGTGCCAGCAGTAGGGACAGGGAATACGAGCAGTACTTC.